These 18 T cell receptor beta chains came from one sample sequenced in a study of blood T cell repertoires in COVID-19. Sequenced by immunoSEQ multiplex PCR; TCRdb stores in-frame clones only, minus some. The sample has 150,000 to 200,000 clones; around 85% are singletons. The sample comprised peripheral blood. Receptor source: an elderly woman with acute or convalescent COVID-19.

The genes are TRBV6-2 or TRBV6-3 and TRBJ1-2; 11 bases fit TRBD1. Germline loops: CDR1 MNHEY, CDR2 SVGEGT. V lost 4 bases, J lost 8 bases, and 9 bases stayed unmatched. The length of the CDR3 is 15 residues. In nucleotides, the CDR3 is TGTGCCAGCAGTTTAACCGGGACAGGGGGAGGCGGCTACACCTTC. It specifies CASSLTGTGGGGYTF.

The chain links TRBV5-6 to TRBJ2-4; TRBD1 matches at 9 bases. Per germline, CDR1 SGHDT and CDR2 YYEEEE. Trimming removed 2 bases from V and 6 bases from J; junction bases left unmatched: 12. The CDR3 is 17 amino acids. CDR3 coding DNA: TGTGCCAGCAGCTTAGGCCCCGGGACAGGGAATGGAAACATTCAGTACTTC. This gives the protein CASSLGPGTGNGNIQYF.

The V gene is TRBV11-2, the J gene TRBJ2-5; TRBD1 matches at 7 bases. V trimming: 1 base; J trimming: 5 bases; junction bases outside the gene matches: 7. Germline assignment: CDR1 SGHAT and CDR2 FQNNGV. The CDR3 contains 15 residues. CDR3 coding DNA: TGTGCCAGCAGCTTAGTAGGGGGCATTGGGGAGACCCAGTACTTC. Translation gives CASSLVGGIGETQYF.

This rearrangement joins TRBV11-2 to TRBJ1-1; 7 bases line up with TRBD1. J lost 9 bases, V lost 0 bases, and 1 base had no gene match. This CDR3 has 12 residues. The germline V gene encodes CDR1 SGHAT and CDR2 FQNNGV. DNA for the CDR3: TGTGCCAGCAGCTTAGAAAGGGGGCAAGCTTTCTTT. Translating gives CASSLERGQAFF.

This clone was detected only once. The chain joins TRBV5-4 to TRBJ1-6, with D uncertain. CDR3 length equals 15 residues. Germline V lookup: CDR1 SGHNT, CDR2 YYREEE (reference sequence). V lost 1 base and J 0 bases, leaving 5 bases between the germline ends. CDR3 in DNA: TGTGCCAGCAGCTTGATGAGCTCCTATAATTCACCCCTCCACTTT. Its protein is CASSLMSSYNSPLHF.

The count of this clone is one. This chain connects TRBV5-4 to TRBJ2-7, with TRBD1 matching over 9 bases. Germline assignment: CDR1 SGHNT and CDR2 YYREEE (reference sequence). The CDR3 is 14 amino acids. V lost 1 base to trimming and J lost 6 bases; unmatched junction nucleotides: 5. This CDR3 is CASSLTGTGFEQYF. CDR3 in DNA: TGTGCCAGCAGCTTGACCGGGACAGGGTTCGAGCAGTACTTC.

The V and J genes are TRBV4-1 and TRBJ1-1; TRBD1 is a possible D gene (5 bases). This CDR3 is built from 15 residues. Trimming pared 0 bases from V and 4 bases from J, leaving 12 bases between. CDR1 and CDR2 from the germline V gene are MGHRA and YSYEKL. The CDR3 DNA reads TGCGCCAGCAGCCAAGAGACGGGGGGGGTCACTGAAGCTTTCTTT. It codes for CASSQETGGVTEAFF.

The chain uses TRBV6-5 and TRBJ1-2; 7 bases fit TRBD1. The CDR3 covers 14 residues. V lost 6 bases, J lost 6 bases, and 10 bases stayed unmatched. Germline CDR1 and CDR2: MNHEY and SVGAGI. The CDR3 region has the DNA TGTGCCAGCAGGGGAACAGGGGTTCGAGATGGCTACACCTTC. It codes for CASRGTGVRDGYTF.

This sequence joins TRBV10-1 and TRBJ2-6; possibly TRBD1 for D (6 bases). The CDR3 length is 17 residues. The germline V gene has CDR1 WNHNN and CDR2 SYGVQD (reference sequence). Trimming removed 7 bases at V and 0 bases at J, with 16 bases between. The CDR3 region has the DNA TGCGCCAGCACCCTAGACAGGATACCCTCTGGGGCCAACGTCCTGACTTTC. Its protein is CASTLDRIPSGANVLTF.

This clone was seen a single time. The chain carries TRBV18 and TRBJ2-7, with TRBD1 identical over 9 bases. The CDR3 contains 15 residues. The V gene's germline CDR1 is KGHSH and CDR2 LQKENI. The J segment lost 6 bases and the V segment lost 3 bases, leaving 9 bases of the junction unmatched. As DNA, the CDR3 is TGTGCCAGCTCACCTCAACCGGGACAGGGTGGCGAGCAGTACTTC. Translated: CASSPQPGQGGEQYF.

This clone was seen just once. This chain links TRBV30 with TRBJ1-1, with TRBD1 matching 7 bases. The CDR3 is 14 residues long. V gave up 0 bases and J gave up 3 bases; unmatched junction bases: 4. CDR1 GTSNPN and CDR2 SVGIG come from the germline V gene (reference sequence). In DNA form, the CDR3 reads TGTGCCTGGAGTGTAGGGGGCAGGGACACTGAAGCTTTCTTT. Amino acids: CAWSVGGRDTEAFF.

The chain has TRBV29-1 and TRBJ2-3; 9 nucleotides match TRBD2. With 2 bases clipped from V and 6 bases from J, the junction kept 9 bases outside the gene matches. The CDR3 has 15 residues. Germline lookup yields CDR1 SQVTM and CDR2 ANQGSEA. The CDR3 DNA sequence: TGCAGCGTTGAAAGGTCGGCGGGAGGGGTGGATACGCAGTATTTT. Protein: CSVERSAGGVDTQYF.

The chain couples TRBV3-1 (or the pseudogene TRBV3-2) to TRBJ1-1, with TRBD1 identical over 8 bases. The CDR3 is 14 residues long. The germline CDR1 and CDR2 sequences are LGHDT and YNNKEL (reference sequence). J lost 3 bases, V lost 5 bases, and 5 bases had no gene match. The CDR3 reads CASSYRTGYTEAFF. The CDR3 bases are TGTGCCAGCAGCTACAGGACAGGGTACACTGAAGCTTTCTTT.

The chain uses TRBV19 and TRBJ1-2; 9 nucleotides match TRBD1. V dropped 3 bases and J dropped 6; count of bases not matched to a gene: 8. Germline V CDR1 and CDR2: LNHDA, SQIVND (reference sequence). There are 15 residues in the CDR3. The CDR3 here is CASSIPHRGLDGYTF. CDR3 DNA: TGTGCCAGTAGTATCCCTCACAGGGGGCTTGATGGCTACACCTTC. Complete variable domain (other parts from reference TRBV19 and TRBJ1-2): DGGITQSPKYLFRKEGQNVTLSCEQNLNHDAMYWYRQDPGQGLRLIYYSQIVNDFQKGDIAEGYSVSREKKESFPLTVTSAQKNPTAFYLCASSIPHRGLDGYTFGSGTRLTVV.

This chain links TRBV9 with TRBJ2-5; D might be TRBD2 (5 bases). CDR1 and CDR2 from the germline V gene are SGDLS and YYNGEE. The CDR3 totals 14 residues. The V end lost 3 bases, the J end lost 3 bases, and 12 bases lay between the germline ends. CDR3 sequence: CASSASRGEETQYF. CDR3 nucleotide sequence: TGTGCCAGCAGCGCCAGCCGGGGAGAAGAGACCCAGTACTTC.

This chain joins TRBV7-8 and TRBJ1-1; 10 positions agree with TRBD1. In germline, CDR1 is SGHVS, CDR2 FQNEAQ. V was pared by 1 base and J by 1 base, with 3 bases of the junction left unmatched. The CDR3 contains 16 residues. As DNA, the CDR3 is TGTGCCAGCAGCTTAGGACAGGGGGCGCGGAACACTGAAGCTTTCTTT. Translated: CASSLGQGARNTEAFF. The full variable domain, rest sourced from reference TRBV7-8 and TRBJ1-1, is GAGVSQSPRYKVAKRGQDVALRCDPISGHVSLFWYQQALGQGPEFLTYFQNEAQLDKSGLPSDRFFAERPEGSVSTLKIQRTQQEDSAVYLCASSLGQGARNTEAFFGQGTRLTVV.

This rearrangement joins TRBV18 to TRBJ1-5; weak D call: TRBD1 (6 bases). Trimming shortened V by 4 bases and J by 3 bases, and 16 bases separated the two germline ends. CDR3 size: 16 residues. CDR1 and CDR2 from the germline V gene are KGHSH and LQKENI. CDR3 region: CASSLNPGTNNQPQHF. Here the CDR3 DNA reads TGTGCCAGCTCACTTAACCCCGGGACAAACAATCAGCCCCAGCATTTT.

V is TRBV29-1 and J is TRBJ1-2, with D perhaps TRBD1 (6 bases). V lost 4 bases, J lost 0 bases, and 9 bases lay in between. This CDR3 spans 13 amino acids. Germline CDR1 reads SQVTM; CDR2 reads ANQGSEA. The CDR3 loop is CSVAGGSNYGYTF. In DNA, the CDR3 is TGCAGCGTTGCGGGGGGCTCTAACTATGGCTACACCTTC. The full variable domain, its missing parts supplied by reference TRBV29-1 and TRBJ1-2, is SAVISQKPSRDICQRGTSLTIQCQVDSQVTMMFWYRQQPGQSLTLIATANQGSEATYESGFVIDKFPISRPNLTFSTLTVSNMSPEDSSIYLCSVAGGSNYGYTFGSGTRLTVV.